This T cell receptor beta chain emerged from a study of cytomegalovirus exposure and HLA in healthy donors. Study-level points and caveats: Generally TCR sequences proved uncommon, though certain public TCRs appeared in numerous donors. The classifier was said to identify cytomegalovirus status with high specificity and sensitivity.

As concerns this clone: What it recognizes is unknown.

Donors were drawn from the approximately 110-subject validation cohort, separate from the roughly 670-subject first cohort. This CDR3 is built from 16 residues. Germline V CDR1 and CDR2: MDHEN, SYDVKM. V dropped 5 bases and J dropped 2; count of bases not matched to a gene: 12. Some clones are missing from TCRdb's copy, which holds only in-frame ones; the method was immunoSEQ multiplex PCR. Among tens of thousands of clones, 91% were seen once, and the ten largest hold roughly 3.1%. This rearrangement joins TRBV28 to TRBJ2-7, with 7 nucleotides matching TRBD1. Sequenced material: PBMCs. The TCR originated in a man aged 18 to 29 in good health and CMV-seronegative. The CDR3 spells CASSPLRTGVPYEQYF. CDR3 bases: TGTGCCAGCAGTCCCCTTCGCACAGGGGTTCCCTACGAGCAGTACTTC.